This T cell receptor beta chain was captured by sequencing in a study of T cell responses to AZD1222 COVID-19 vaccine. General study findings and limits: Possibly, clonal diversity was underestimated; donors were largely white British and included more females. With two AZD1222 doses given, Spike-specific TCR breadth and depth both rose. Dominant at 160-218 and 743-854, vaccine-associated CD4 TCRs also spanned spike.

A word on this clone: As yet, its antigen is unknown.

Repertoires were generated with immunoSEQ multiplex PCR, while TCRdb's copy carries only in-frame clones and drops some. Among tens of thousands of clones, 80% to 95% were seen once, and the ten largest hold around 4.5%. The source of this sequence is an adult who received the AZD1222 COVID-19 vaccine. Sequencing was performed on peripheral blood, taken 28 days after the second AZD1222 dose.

The CDR3 here is CASSYGGNSPGAFF. CDR3 bases: TGTGCCAGCAGTTACGGGGGCAACTCCCCGGGAGCTTTCTTT. This chain joins TRBV6-5 and TRBJ1-1, with a possible D match to TRBD1 (6 bases). The V gene's germline CDR1 is MNHEY and CDR2 SVGAGI. The CDR3 contains 14 residues. The germline V and J ends were trimmed by 2 bases and 10 bases, with 17 bases remaining between them.